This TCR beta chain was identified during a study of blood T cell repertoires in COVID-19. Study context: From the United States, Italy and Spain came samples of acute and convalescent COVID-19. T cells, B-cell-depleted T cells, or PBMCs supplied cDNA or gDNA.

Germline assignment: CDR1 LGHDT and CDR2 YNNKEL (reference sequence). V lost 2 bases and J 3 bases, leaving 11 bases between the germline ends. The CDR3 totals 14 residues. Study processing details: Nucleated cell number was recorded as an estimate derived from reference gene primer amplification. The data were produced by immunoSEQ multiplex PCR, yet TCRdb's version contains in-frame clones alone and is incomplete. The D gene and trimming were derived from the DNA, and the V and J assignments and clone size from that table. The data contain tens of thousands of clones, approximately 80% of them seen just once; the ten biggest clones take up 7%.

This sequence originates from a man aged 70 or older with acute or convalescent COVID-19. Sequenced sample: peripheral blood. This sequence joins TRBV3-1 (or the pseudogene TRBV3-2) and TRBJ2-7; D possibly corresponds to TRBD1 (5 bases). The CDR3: CASSQRGSNYEQYF. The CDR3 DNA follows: TGTGCCAGCAGCCAAAGGGGATCAAACTACGAGCAGTACTTC.